This T cell receptor (beta chain) emerged from a study of cytomegalovirus exposure and HLA in healthy donors (dated by TCRdb to 2016 to 2017). With respect to the entire study: An earlier analysis of about 560 of the donors reported 276 Gb of sequence data and 117 million unique TCR beta sequences obtained from about 170 million T cells. Donor age, sex, ethnicity and CMV serostatus were compiled alongside the repertoire data. Roughly 5 DR-DQ haplotypes were handled as single units for association and clustering, since linkage in the cohort was strong. About 300 gigabases of sequencing data and around 85 million unique TCR sequences made up an early release that covered nearly 650 HLA-typed donors. High-throughput TCR immunosequencing, statistical association of individual TCRs with disease status, and machine learning were combined to predict cytomegalovirus infection status. Rather than drawing on any new phenotypic data, the later analysis identified candidate immune exposures from TCR beta sequences and the way those sequences occurred across donors. The T cell repertoires of 550 to 850 subjects were profiled by immunosequencing and related to cytomegalovirus serostatus. A later genetic analysis took genome-wide SNP genotypes for about 55% of the roughly 670 donors and used that subset as a discovery cohort. An earlier analysis of several hundred of the donors applied high-throughput TCR beta sequencing to assess whether each TCR beta V gene segment acted as functional or pseudogenic. Among roughly 400 genotyped donors of the cohort, an average of about 240,000 unique TCR beta nucleotide sequences were sequenced per donor, approximately 20% of them non-productive. To study patterns of TCR occurrence, a later analysis re-analyzed previously published TCR beta repertoires from 600 to 750 donors and added high-resolution HLA genotyping. The study was designed to test whether signatures of past pathogen exposure could be identified by cataloging public T cell receptors. Of the 300 to 450 genotyped donors, 81% fell in the genetic ancestry cluster associated with self-reported Caucasian donors. HLA typing included class I and class II loci at four-digit resolution. A separate validation cohort of about 110 different subjects was used in addition to the roughly 700-subject first cohort. All discovery cohort repertoires had been generated on a single sequencing platform. The number of typed donors differed by locus: about 629-630 for A, B, C, DRB1 and DQB1; 500 to 550 for DQA1; 606 for DPA1; and about 450 for DPB1.

What the research found in general, with its limitations: Specific HLA alleles were associated with 16,951 TCR beta sequences at a false discovery rate of 0.05 in a later analysis. The classifier was reported to diagnose cytomegalovirus status with high specificity and sensitivity in both the original cohort and the validation cohort. The only immune exposure information available for the cohort was CMV serostatus. In an earlier analysis of under 600 of the donors, most TCR beta V segments were observed in productive rearrangements about 90% or about 30% of the time, broadly matching IMGT annotations. It was suggested by the authors that the approach could potentially be generalized to other disease states and immunological phenotypes. In vitro tests confirmed that a few of the cytomegalovirus-associated TCR beta chains recognize cytomegalovirus antigens. A cluster of highly shared sequence variants was judged likely to be a technical artifact of the sequencing pipeline. Sequencing depth was assumed to be roughly uniform across donors in the presence/absence analyses, though that assumption may not hold. In a later analysis, several top co-occurrence clusters were reported to appear linked to parvovirus B19, influenza, CMV and Epstein-Barr virus. In a later analysis, most CMV-associated TCR beta chains were found to appear HLA-restricted, with HLA associations seemingly driven largely by CMV exposure. Strong co-occurrence of HLA alleles, especially DR and DQ, made assigning TCR associations to individual alleles difficult. In the study, 164 TCR beta chains were listed as associated with cytomegalovirus. Some IMGT-functional V segments, including TRBV6-2 and TRBV6-3, could not be distinguished by the 87-base-pair reads and were therefore excluded. A further reported finding was that TCR beta sequences accurately predicted the HLA-A and HLA-B alleles for most subjects in the first cohort. Because counts were too low, roughly 16 rarely observed V segments, including chromosome 9 orphons, were excluded from the earlier analysis of 587 of the donors. In a later genetic analysis, fewer N-insertions in productive TCRs were reported among donors in an Asian-associated ancestry cluster than the 666-donor mean. HLA typing was unavailable for some donors at each locus, so association tests used only the typed subset. A later genetic analysis associated a missense DCLRE1C variant with V-gene and J-gene trimming of TCR beta chains, and an independent cohort replicated the association. Correlated functional status among segregating V segments might be attributable to linkage disequilibrium, but an unknown experimental factor could not be ruled out. A later analysis found that TCR association rates varied across HLA loci, with DRB1 alleles showing the most associated TCRs and HLA-C alleles the fewest. In a later analysis, HLA-associated TCR beta chains were found to be more clonally expanded and to have lower generation probabilities than equally common non-associated chains. Most TCR sequences were observed very rarely across donors, whereas some public TCRs were present in many individuals. Only TCR beta chains were sequenced in this cohort, and the absence of alpha or paired-chain data limited detectable features.

Libraries were constructed by the immunoSEQ multiplex PCR assay. A mixture of 60 forward primers for TCR Vbeta segments and 13 reverse primers for TCR Jbeta segments was used in the multiplex PCR. The CDR3 region of rearranged TCR beta genes was amplified from genomic DNA by a multiplex PCR assay. The Illumina HiSeq System was used to sequence the amplified TCR beta libraries as 87-base-pair reads. As for the original processing: A later analysis tallied roughly 80 million unique TCR beta chains across the 666 repertoires, and around 9.9 million of those chains were shared by two or more donors. A nearest-neighbor algorithm error-corrected the raw reads and collapsed the reads into unique sequences, merging closely related sequences to remove PCR and sequencing errors. V, D and J gene segments were assigned by aligning CDR3 sequences to IMGT reference sequences. For a sequence to be retained, a match of at least six nucleotides to both a V gene segment and a J gene segment was required. A rearrangement counted as productive if the CDR3 had no stop codons and remained in frame with V and J, and every other rearrangement counted as non-productive. Following IMGT convention, CDR3 was defined as the stretch from the second conserved V-encoded cysteine to the conserved J-encoded phenylalanine. The earlier analysis of 587 of the donors excluded any sequence lacking an unambiguous match to a single V gene segment. In an earlier analysis of 587 of the donors, a V segment was called functional when productive rearrangements were above 56.7%, and segregating when the standard deviation between donors exceeded 5%. To diagnose cytomegalovirus status from the catalog of TCR beta chain sequences, a statistical classification framework was built. In a later analysis, V and J genes were assigned by comparing TCR nucleotide sequences against IMGT/GENE-DB human TR gene sequences. In a later analysis, CDR3 sequences and most-parsimonious VDJ recombination scenarios were assigned using the TCRdist pipeline. In a later analysis, every TCR beta chain was defined by the combination of its CDR3 amino acid sequence and its V-gene family, and reads without a unique V-gene family were dropped. In a later analysis, approximately 590 highly shared, low-generation-probability nucleotide sequences were removed to address suspected cross-contamination and a sequencing artifact. A later analysis calculated a clonal expansion index for each public chain from normalized within-repertoire ranks of inferred template counts. In a later analysis, generation probabilities were computed using a VDJ recombination model fitted to out-of-frame rearrangements, and the results were checked against IGoR. Hypergeometric tests were used in a later analysis to score TCR-TCR, TCR-HLA and TCR-CMV co-occurrence, with a repertoire-size bias correction applied to the TCR pairs. In a later analysis, false discovery rates were estimated by permuting HLA or CMV assignments 20 times. In a later analysis, co-occurring TCRs were grouped with DBSCAN, and TCRdist sequence similarity was added when clustering was performed within HLA-allele-positive subsets. Co-occurrence clustering excluded repertoires with fewer than 30,000 or more than 120,000 public chains, plus five with anomalous nucleotide sharing. The immuneACCESS repertoire file appears here via TCRdb, limited to in-frame rearrangements. These files lack a portion of the clones; in checked studies, under half of the deficit traces to unresolved V genes, and the cause of the others is not known. The DNA was the basis for D and trimming; V, J and clone size are from that table. Counted in this sample were about 190,000 clones; about four fifths of them appeared once. The ten biggest clones cover about 4.8% of the sample.

CDR3 length: 13 amino acids, cysteine to phenylalanine. Just the 39-base CDR3 DNA is kept, in frame starting at base 1. V loses 0 bases, J loses 9 bases, and the germline ends lie 13 bases apart. CDR1 and CDR2 are read off the germline V gene as SGHDT and YYEEEE. Regarding this clone: The target of this receptor is not known. Base-call qualities are not available, and no considerably larger clone is one nucleotide away.

The cohort was made up of under 800 healthy bone marrow donors. At the time of sampling, all cohort members were nominally healthy, though unrecorded immune exposures were likely present. The donor tested CMV seropositive and was one of the 289 seropositive cohort members. A peripheral blood sample was provided by each donor, and peripheral blood mononuclear cells were used for TCR beta sequencing. Genomic DNA extraction from the blood cell samples was performed with the Qiagen DNeasy Blood Extraction Kit. Sequenced sample: PBMCs. This TCR came from a man aged 30 to 45 in good health and CMV-seropositive. This receptor chain uses TRBV5-6 and TRBJ2-7; possibly the D gene is TRBD1, per 5 matching bases. The nucleotides read TGTGCCAGCAGCTTGGGTTATGGGGCAGGGCAGTACTTC. Translated, it reads CASSLGYGAGQYF.